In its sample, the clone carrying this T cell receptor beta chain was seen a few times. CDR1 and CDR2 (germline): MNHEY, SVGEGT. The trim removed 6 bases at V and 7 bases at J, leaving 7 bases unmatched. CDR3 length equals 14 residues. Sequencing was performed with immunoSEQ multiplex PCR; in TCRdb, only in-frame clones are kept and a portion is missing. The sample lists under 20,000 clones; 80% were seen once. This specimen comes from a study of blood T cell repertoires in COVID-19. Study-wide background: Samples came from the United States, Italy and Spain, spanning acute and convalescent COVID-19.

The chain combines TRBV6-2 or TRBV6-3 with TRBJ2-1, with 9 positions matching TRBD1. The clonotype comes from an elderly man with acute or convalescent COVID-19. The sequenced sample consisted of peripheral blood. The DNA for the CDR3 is TGTGCCAGCAGCAAACAGGGGGCGCAGAATGAGCAGTTCTTC. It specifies CASSKQGAQNEQFF.